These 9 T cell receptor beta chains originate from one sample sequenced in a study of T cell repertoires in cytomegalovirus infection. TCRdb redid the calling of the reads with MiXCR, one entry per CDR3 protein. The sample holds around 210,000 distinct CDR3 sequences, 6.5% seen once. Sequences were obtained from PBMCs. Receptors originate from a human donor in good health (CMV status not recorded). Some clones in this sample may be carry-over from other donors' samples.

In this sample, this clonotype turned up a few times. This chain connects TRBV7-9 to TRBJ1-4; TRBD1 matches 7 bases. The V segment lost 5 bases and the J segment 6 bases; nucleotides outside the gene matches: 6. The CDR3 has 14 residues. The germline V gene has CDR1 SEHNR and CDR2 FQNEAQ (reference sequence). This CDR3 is CASSTQTGDEKLFF. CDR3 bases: TGTGCCAGCAGCACCCAAACAGGGGATGAAAAACTGTTTTTT.

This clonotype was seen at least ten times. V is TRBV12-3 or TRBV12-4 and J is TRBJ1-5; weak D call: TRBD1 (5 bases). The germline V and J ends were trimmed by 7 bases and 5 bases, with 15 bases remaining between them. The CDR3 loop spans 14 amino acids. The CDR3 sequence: CASKPGPEYQPQHF. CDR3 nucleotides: TGTGCCAGCAAACCGGGACCCGAGTATCAGCCCCAGCATTTT.

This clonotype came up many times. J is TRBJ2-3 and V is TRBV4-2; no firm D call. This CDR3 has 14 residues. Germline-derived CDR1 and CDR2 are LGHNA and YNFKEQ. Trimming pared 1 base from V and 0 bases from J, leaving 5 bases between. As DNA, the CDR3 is TGTGCCAGCAGCCAAGGCGAGAGCACAGATACGCAGTATTTT. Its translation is CASSQGESTDTQYF.

CDR3: CASSAIRGRGTGELFF. CDR3 nucleotide sequence: TGTGCCAGCAGCGCGATTAGGGGGCGCGGCACCGGGGAGCTGTTTTTT. The rearrangement uses TRBV11-2 and TRBJ2-2; 7 bases are a match to TRBD1. Germline assignment: CDR1 SGHAT and CDR2 FQNNGV. V was pared by 5 bases and J by 4 bases, with 10 bases of the junction left unmatched. This CDR3 has 16 amino acids.

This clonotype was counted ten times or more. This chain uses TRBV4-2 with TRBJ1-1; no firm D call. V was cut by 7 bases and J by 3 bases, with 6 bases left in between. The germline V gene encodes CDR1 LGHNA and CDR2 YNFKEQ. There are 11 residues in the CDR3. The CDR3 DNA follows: TGTGCCAGCACCAGAGACACTGAAGCTTTCTTT. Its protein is CASTRDTEAFF.

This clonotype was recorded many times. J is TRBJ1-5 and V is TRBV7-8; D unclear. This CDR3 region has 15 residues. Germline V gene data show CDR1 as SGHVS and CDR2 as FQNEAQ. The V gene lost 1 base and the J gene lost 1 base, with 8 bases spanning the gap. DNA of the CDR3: TGTGCCAGCAGCTTAGTCAGGCAAAGCAATCAGCCCCAGCATTTT. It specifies CASSLVRQSNQPQHF.

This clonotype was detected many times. The CDR3 coding sequence is TGTGCCAGCAGTTTTAGCCAGCCCCAGCATTTT. It is translated as CASSFSQPQHF. The chain uses TRBV28 and TRBJ1-5, with D hard to call. From germline, CDR1 is MDHEN and CDR2 SYDVKM. Trimming left V 3 bases short and J 7 bases short, with 4 bases between. This CDR3 has 11 residues. Filled out from reference TRBV28 and TRBJ1-5, the complete variable domain reads DVKVTQSSRYLVKRTGEKVFLECVQDMDHENMFWYRQDPGLGLRLIYFSYDVKMKEKGDIPEGYSVSREKKERFSLILESASTNQTSMYLCASSFSQPQHFGDGTRLSIL.

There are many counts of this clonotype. The CDR3 bases are TGTGCCAGCAGCCAAGACAGGGGGGGGATGTACACTGAAGCTTTCTTT. It specifies CASSQDRGGMYTEAFF. The gene calls are TRBV14 and TRBJ1-1; TRBD1 matches at 7 bases. Germline V gives CDR1 SGHDN, CDR2 FVKESK. The length of the CDR3 is 16 residues. The junction had 7 bases not matched to a gene; V was cut back by 0 bases and J by 3 bases.

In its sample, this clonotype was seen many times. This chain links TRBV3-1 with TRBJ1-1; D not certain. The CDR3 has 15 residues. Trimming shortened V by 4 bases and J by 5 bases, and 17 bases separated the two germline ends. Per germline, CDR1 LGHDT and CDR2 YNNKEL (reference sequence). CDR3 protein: CASSLSSLRRTEAFF. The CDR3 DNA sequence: TGTGCCAGCAGCCTCTCCTCCCTTCGGAGGACTGAAGCTTTCTTT. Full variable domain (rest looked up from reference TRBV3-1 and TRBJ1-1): DTAVSQTPKYLVTQMGNDKSIKCEQNLGHDTMYWYKQDSKKFLKIMFSYNNKELIINETVPNRFSPKSPDKAHLNLHINSLELGDSAVYFCASSLSSLRRTEAFFGQGTRLTVV.